This TCR beta chain was profiled in a study of blood T cells in healthy people across ages. CDR3 length equals 14 residues. Per germline, CDR1 KGHSH and CDR2 LQKENI. V dropped 6 bases and J dropped 2; count of bases not matched to a gene: 5. Broader study findings: Not knowing donor CMV status may have confounded expanded clonotype changes. Diversity was estimated from one million T cells, and these estimates were considered underestimates.

On this clonotype: Its specificity is not known.

Together with a sample-barcoded 5' primer, a J-beta primer mix was included in a second PCR lasting roughly 6 to 12 cycles. Via MiXCR, TCRdb re-called the 5' RACE reads, giving one row per CDR3 protein. The data contain about 290,000 distinct CDR3 sequences, roughly a quarter of them singletons. This receptor was identified in an older woman in good health. This chain connects TRBV18 to TRBJ1-1; 8 nucleotides align to TRBD1. The sequenced sample was blood. In DNA form, the CDR3 reads TGTGCCAGCTCCCACGACAGGGGCAACACTGAAGCTTTCTTT. Translation gives CASSHDRGNTEAFF.